This is a list of T cell receptor beta chains from one sample in a study of graft-versus-host responses after intestinal transplantation. Profiled with immunoSEQ multiplex PCR; TCRdb holds only in-frame clones, not every one. This table has approximately 85,000 clones, 80% to 95% appearing once. For these TCRs, the target antigens are not known. This specimen consisted of unstimulated CD8+ T cells sorted from spleen or lymph node cells, obtained before transplant. These TCRs come from a human donor who was the organ donor for an intestinal transplant. The CDR3 runs from the conserved cysteine through the conserved F or W. Fields, in order: V gene, J gene, CDR3 protein.

>TRBV5-4|TRBJ2-1
CASSLLQGSGNEQFF
>TRBV11-2|TRBJ1-2
CASSFGVGYGYTF
>TRBV7-3|TRBJ2-2
CASRENTGELFF
>TRBV4-2|TRBJ2-7
CASSQEREGSYEQYF
>TRBV11-2|TRBJ1-5
CASSFTGAGGNQPQHF
>TRBV11-2|TRBJ2-5
CASSSSGLEQETQYF
>TRBV11-3|TRBJ2-7
CASSPLSSSSYEQYF
>TRBV7-9|TRBJ2-1
CATRDGYSYNEQFF
>TRBV7-9|NA
CASSLVGLGDRVHEQYF
>TRBV7-9|TRBJ2-1
CASSTPSEGNRNEQFF
>TRBV18|TRBJ1-3
CASSPLFAGNTIYF
>TRBV6-4|TRBJ1-2
CASSKQGAGYGYTF
>TRBV7-9|TRBJ2-1
CASGPRGSTYNEQFF
>TRBV2|TRBJ2-7
CASSGPVLGCEQYF
>TRBV27|TRBJ2-3
CASSFPRGTQYF
>TRBV27|TRBJ2-1
CASSETSINEQFF
>TRBV11-2|TRBJ2-4
CASSLAQRENIQYF
>TRBV19|TRBJ2-7
CASSIRGHYEQYF
>TRBV5-1|TRBJ2-2
CASSFPRWNLAGGPNTGELFF
>TRBV7-4|TRBJ2-2
CASSANRDRKTGELFF
>TRBV10-2|TRBJ2-7
CASRGLAGGDSDYEQYF
>TRBV14|TRBJ1-1
CASSPGHNTEAFF
>TRBV30|TRBJ2-7
CAWSSGGLLYEQYF